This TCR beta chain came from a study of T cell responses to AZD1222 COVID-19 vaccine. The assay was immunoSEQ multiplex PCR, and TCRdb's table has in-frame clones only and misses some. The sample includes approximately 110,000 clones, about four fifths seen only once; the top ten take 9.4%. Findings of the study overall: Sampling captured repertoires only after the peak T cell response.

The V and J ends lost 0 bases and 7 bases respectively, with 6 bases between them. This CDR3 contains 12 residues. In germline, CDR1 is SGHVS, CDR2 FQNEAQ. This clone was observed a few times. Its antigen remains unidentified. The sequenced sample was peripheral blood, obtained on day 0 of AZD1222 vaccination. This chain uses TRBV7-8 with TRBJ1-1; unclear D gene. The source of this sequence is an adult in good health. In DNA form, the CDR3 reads TGTGCCAGCAGCTTAGCGGGCGATGAAGCTTTCTTT. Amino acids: CASSLAGDEAFF.